This T cell receptor beta chain derives from a study of blood T cell repertoires in COVID-19. Study-wide context: From T cells, B-cell-depleted T cells, or PBMCs came the material, which was cDNA or gDNA.

In the study's own analysis: Amplification from reference gene primers served as the basis for estimated nucleated cell counts. The data were produced by immunoSEQ multiplex PCR, yet TCRdb's version contains in-frame clones alone and is incomplete. That table furnishes V, J and clone size, whereas the DNA furnished D and trimming. The data hold 150,000 or so clones, with roughly 80% observed a single time. The CDR3 is 13 amino acids. Trimming shortened V by 3 bases and J by 4 bases, and 9 bases separated the two germline ends. The V and J genes are TRBV12-3 or TRBV12-4 and TRBJ1-2; D gene ambiguous. The sample taken for sequencing was peripheral blood. The clonotype was recovered from a man aged 60 to 69 with acute or convalescent COVID-19. The CDR3 sequence: CASSFGGFYGYTF. CDR3 in DNA: TGTGCCAGCAGTTTCGGAGGGTTCTATGGCTACACCTTC.